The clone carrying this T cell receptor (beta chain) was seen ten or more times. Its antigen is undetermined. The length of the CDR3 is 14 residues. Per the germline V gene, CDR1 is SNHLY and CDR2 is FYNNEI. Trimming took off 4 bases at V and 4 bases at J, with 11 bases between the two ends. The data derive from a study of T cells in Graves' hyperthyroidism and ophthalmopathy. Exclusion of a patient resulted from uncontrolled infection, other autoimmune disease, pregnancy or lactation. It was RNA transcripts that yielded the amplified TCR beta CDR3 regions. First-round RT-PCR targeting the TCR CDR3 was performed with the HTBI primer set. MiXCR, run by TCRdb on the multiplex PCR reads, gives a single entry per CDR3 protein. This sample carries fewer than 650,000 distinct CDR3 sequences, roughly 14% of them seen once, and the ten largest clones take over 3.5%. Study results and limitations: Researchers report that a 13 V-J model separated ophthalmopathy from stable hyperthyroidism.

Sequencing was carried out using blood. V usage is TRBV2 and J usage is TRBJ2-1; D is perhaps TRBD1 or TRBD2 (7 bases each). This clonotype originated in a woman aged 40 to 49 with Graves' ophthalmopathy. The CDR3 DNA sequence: TGTGCCAGCAGTGTCAGGGGGGGGTACAATGAGCAGTTCTTC. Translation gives CASSVRGGYNEQFF.